This TCR beta chain was documented in a study of CD8 T cells in ankylosing spondylitis. General study points: Apparently characteristic of ankylosing spondylitis blood was a TCR beta motif (about 8 highly homologous variants).

TCRdb re-called the 5' RACE reads through MiXCR, storing one row per CDR3 protein. The sample comprises 390,000 or so distinct CDR3 sequences, about a fifth of which are singletons, and 15% to 20% rests with the top ten. Concerning this clonotype itself: What it binds is not known.

Germline CDR1 reads SGHNT; CDR2 reads YENEEA. V dropped 2 bases and J dropped 1 base, with 8 bases sitting between them. The CDR3 contains 14 residues. The genes are TRBV11-3 and TRBJ2-5; no clear D gene. Material: blood, either unsorted or a sorted T cell fraction (not recorded which). The TCR originated in a male donor with ankylosing spondylitis. CDR3 loop: CASSLFPGQETQYF. For the CDR3, the DNA is TGTGCCAGCAGCTTATTTCCCGGCCAAGAGACCCAGTACTTC.